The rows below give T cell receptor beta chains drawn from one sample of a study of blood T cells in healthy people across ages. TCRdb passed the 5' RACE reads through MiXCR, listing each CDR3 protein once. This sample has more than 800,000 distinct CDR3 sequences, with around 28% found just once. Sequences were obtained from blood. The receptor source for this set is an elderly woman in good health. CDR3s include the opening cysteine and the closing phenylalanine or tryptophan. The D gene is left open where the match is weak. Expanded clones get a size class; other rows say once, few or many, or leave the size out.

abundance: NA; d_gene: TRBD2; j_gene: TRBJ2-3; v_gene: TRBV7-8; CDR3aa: CASSSDGGAGTQYF; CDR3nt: TGTGCCAGCAGCTCTGACGGGGGGGCCGGTACGCAGTATTTT
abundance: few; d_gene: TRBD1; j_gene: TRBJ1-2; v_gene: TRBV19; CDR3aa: CASSIVGQGYGYTF; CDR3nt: TGTGCCAGTAGTATAGTTGGACAGGGTTATGGCTACACCTTC
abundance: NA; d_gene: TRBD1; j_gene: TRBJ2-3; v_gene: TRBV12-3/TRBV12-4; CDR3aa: CASTRDRAGTDTQYF; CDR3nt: TGTGCCAGCACCAGAGACAGGGCTGGCACAGATACGCAGTATTTT
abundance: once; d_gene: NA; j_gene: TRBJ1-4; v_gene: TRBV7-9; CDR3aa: CASSFSGTVNEKLFF; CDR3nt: TGTGCCAGCAGCTTTTCCGGGACGGTTAATGAAAAACTGTTTTTT
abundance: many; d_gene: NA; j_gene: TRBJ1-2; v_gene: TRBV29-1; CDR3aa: CSVDWGGYGYTF; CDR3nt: TGCAGCGTTGATTGGGGGGGCTATGGCTACACCTTC
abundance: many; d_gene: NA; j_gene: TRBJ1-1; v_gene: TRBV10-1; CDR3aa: CASRGHLNTEAFF; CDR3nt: TGCGCCAGCAGAGGACATCTGAACACTGAAGCTTTCTTT
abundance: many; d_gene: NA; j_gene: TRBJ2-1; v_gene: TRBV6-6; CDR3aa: CASSTVNEQFF; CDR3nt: TGTGCCAGCAGTACGGTCAATGAGCAGTTCTTC
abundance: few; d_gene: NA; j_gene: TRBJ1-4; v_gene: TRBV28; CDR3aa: CASSYFSQEKLFF; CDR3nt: TGTGCCAGCAGCTACTTTTCCCAGGAAAAACTGTTTTTT
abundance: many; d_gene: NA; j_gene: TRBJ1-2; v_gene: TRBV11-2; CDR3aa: CASSLLLQGGSYGYTF; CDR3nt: TGTGCCAGCAGCTTATTGCTCCAGGGAGGGAGCTATGGCTACACCTTC
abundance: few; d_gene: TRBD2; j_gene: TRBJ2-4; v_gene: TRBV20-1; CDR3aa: CSAPRLAGSSVQYF; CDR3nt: TGCAGTGCCCCCCGACTAGCGGGATCATCGGTACAGTACTTC
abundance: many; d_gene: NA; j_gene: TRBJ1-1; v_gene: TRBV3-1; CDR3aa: CASSQDRRGQAFF; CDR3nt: TGTGCCAGCAGCCAAGATCGGCGAGGGCAAGCTTTCTTT
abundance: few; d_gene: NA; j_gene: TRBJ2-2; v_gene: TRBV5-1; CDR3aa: CASRSLGYTTGELFF; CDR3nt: TGCGCCAGCAGAAGTTTGGGCTATACTACCGGGGAGCTGTTTTTT
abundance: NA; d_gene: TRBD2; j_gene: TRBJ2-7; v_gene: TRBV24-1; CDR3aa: CATSVAGGNEQYF; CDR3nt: TGTGCCACCAGTGTAGCGGGGGGAAATGAGCAGTACTTC
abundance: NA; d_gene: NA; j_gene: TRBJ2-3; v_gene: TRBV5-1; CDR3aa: CASSLVASRGTDTQYF; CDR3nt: TGCGCCAGCAGCTTGGTGGCTAGCAGGGGCACAGATACGCAGTATTTT
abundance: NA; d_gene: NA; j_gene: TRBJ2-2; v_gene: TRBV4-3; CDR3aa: CASSSQTGELFF; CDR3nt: TGCGCCAGCAGTAGTCAAACCGGGGAGCTGTTTTTT
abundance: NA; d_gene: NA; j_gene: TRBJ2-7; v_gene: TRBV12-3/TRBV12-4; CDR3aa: CASSLADHYEQYF; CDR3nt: TGTGCCAGCAGTTTGGCAGACCACTACGAGCAGTACTTC
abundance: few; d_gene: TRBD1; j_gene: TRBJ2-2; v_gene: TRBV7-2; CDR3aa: CASRRAGGDTGELFF; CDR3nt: TGTGCCAGCCGCAGGGCAGGGGGCGACACCGGGGAGCTGTTTTTT
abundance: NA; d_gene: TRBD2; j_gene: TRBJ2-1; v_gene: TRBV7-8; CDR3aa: CASSQGLAGGAYNEQFF; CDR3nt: TGTGCCAGCAGCCAAGGCCTAGCGGGGGGCGCCTACAATGAGCAGTTCTTC
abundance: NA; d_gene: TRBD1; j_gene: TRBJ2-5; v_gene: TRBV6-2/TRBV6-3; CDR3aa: CASSYNRGLRETQYF; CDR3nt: TGTGCCAGCAGTTACAACAGGGGGCTTCGCGAGACCCAGTACTTC
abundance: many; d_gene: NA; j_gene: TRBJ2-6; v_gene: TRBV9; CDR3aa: CASSPASSGANVLTF; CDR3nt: TGTGCCAGCAGCCCAGCCAGCTCTGGGGCCAACGTCCTGACTTTC
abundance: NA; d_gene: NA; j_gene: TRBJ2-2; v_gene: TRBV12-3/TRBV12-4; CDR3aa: CASSLSGRGELFF; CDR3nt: TGTGCCAGCAGTTTATCGGGAAGGGGGGAGCTGTTTTTT
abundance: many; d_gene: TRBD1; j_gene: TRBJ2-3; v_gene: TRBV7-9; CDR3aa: CASSPSGGNTDTQYF; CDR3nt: TGTGCCAGCAGTCCCTCAGGGGGCAACACAGATACGCAGTATTTT
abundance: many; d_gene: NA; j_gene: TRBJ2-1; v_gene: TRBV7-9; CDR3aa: CASSLGGGPKYNEQFF; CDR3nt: TGTGCCAGCAGCTTAGGAGGCGGGCCCAAATACAATGAGCAGTTCTTC
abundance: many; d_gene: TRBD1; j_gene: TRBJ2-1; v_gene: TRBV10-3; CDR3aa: CAISRTGDEQFF; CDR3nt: TGTGCCATCAGTAGGACAGGGGACGAGCAGTTCTTC
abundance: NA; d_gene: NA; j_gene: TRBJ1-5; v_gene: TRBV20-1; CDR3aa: CSARPGSFNQPQHF; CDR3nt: TGCAGTGCTAGGCCAGGGAGTTTCAATCAGCCCCAGCATTTT
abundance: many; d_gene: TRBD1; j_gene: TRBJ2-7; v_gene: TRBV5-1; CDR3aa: CASSPGTADYEQYF; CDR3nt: TGCGCCAGCAGTCCCGGGACAGCCGACTACGAGCAGTACTTC
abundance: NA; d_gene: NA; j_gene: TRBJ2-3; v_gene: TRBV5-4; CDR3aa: CASSPRGGPSNTQYF; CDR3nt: TGTGCCAGCAGCCCCAGGGGGGGGCCTTCGAATACGCAGTATTTT
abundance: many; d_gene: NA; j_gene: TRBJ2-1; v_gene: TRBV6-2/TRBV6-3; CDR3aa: CASRPQYNEQFF; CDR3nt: TGTGCCAGCAGGCCCCAATACAATGAGCAGTTCTTC
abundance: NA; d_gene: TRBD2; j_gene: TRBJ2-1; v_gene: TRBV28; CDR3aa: CASSLLGTSGYNEQFF; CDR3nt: TGTGCCAGCAGTTTACTCGGGACTAGCGGTTACAATGAGCAGTTCTTC
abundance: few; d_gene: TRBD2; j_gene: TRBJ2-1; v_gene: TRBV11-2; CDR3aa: CASTPGGGWEQFF; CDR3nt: TGTGCCAGCACTCCTGGGGGGGGGTGGGAGCAGTTCTTC
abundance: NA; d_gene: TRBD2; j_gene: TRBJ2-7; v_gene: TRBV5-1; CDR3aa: CASSLEGLAVVGYEQYF; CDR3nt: TGCGCCAGCAGCTTGGAGGGACTAGCGGTCGTGGGCTACGAGCAGTACTTC
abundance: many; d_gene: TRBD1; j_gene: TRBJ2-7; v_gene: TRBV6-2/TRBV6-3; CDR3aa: CASRKGASYEQYF; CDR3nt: TGTGCCAGCAGAAAGGGGGCTTCCTACGAGCAGTACTTC
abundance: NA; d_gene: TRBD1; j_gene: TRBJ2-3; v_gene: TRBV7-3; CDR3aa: CASSYQTGADTQYF; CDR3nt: TGTGCCAGCAGCTATCAGACAGGGGCAGATACGCAGTATTTT
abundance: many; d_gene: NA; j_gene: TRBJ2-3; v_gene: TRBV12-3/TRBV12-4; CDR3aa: CASRRAFTDTQYF; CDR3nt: TGTGCCAGCAGGAGGGCCTTTACAGATACGCAGTATTTT
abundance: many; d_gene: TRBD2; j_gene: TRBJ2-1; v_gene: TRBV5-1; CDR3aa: CASSLATSGGRNEQFF; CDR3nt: TGCGCCAGCAGCTTGGCCACTAGCGGGGGGCGAAATGAGCAGTTCTTC